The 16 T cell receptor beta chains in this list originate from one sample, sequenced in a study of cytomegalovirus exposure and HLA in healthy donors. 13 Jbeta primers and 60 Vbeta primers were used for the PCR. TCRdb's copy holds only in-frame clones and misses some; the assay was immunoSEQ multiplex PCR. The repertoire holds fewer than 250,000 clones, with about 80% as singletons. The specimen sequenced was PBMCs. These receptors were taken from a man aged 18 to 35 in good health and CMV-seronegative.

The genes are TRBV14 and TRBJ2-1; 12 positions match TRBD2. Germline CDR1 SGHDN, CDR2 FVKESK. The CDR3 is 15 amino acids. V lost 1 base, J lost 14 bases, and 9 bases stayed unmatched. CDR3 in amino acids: CASSQGTGLAGREFF. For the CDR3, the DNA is TGTGCCAGCAGCCAAGGCACAGGACTAGCGGGAAGAGAGTTCTTC.

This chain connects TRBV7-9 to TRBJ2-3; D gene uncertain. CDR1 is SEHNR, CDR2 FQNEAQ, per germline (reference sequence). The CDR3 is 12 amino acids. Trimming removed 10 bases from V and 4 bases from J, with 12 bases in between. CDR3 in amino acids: CAIRPSADTQYF. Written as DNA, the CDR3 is TGTGCCATCCGCCCGTCGGCAGATACGCAGTATTTT.

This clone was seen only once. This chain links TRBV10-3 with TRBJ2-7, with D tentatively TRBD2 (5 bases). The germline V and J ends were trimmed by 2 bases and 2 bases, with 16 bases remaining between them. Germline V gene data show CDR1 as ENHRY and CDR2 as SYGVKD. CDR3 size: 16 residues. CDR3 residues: CAISEILSGSPYEQYF. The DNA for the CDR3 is TGTGCCATCAGTGAGATTCTGAGCGGTTCACCCTACGAGCAGTACTTC.

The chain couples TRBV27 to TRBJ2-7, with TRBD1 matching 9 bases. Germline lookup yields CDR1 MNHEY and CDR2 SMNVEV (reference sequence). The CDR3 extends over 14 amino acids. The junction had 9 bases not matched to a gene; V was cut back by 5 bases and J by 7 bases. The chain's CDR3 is CASSPRDRVWEQYF. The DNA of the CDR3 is TGTGCCAGCAGTCCGAGGGACAGGGTCTGGGAGCAGTACTTC.

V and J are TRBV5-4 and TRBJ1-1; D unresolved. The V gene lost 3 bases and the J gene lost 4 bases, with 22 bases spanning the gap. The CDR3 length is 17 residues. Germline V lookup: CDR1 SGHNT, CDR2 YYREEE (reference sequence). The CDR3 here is CASSSAGRVGLGTEAFF. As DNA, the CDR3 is TGTGCCAGCAGCTCCGCTGGGCGGGTTGGTTTGGGCACTGAAGCTTTCTTT.

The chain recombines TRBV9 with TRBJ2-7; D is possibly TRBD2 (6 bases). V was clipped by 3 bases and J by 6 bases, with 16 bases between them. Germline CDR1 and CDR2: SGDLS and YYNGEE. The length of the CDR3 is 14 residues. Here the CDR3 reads CASSAMGGFGEQYF. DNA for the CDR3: TGTGCCAGCAGCGCCATGGGGGGATTTGGCGAGCAGTACTTC.

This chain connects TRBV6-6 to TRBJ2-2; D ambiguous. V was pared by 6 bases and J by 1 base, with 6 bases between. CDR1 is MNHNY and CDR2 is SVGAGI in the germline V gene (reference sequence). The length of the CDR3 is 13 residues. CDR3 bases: TGTGCCAGCAGGGCAGTGAACACCGGGGAGCTGTTTTTT. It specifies CASRAVNTGELFF.

This chain's CDR3 is CASSLNPERGSSYEQYF. Written as DNA, the CDR3 is TGTGCCAGCAGCTTAAATCCGGAGCGGGGGAGCTCCTACGAGCAGTACTTC. The chain couples TRBV7-6 to TRBJ2-7; 8 positions match TRBD2. The CDR3 covers 17 residues. In germline, CDR1 is SGHVS, CDR2 FNYEAQ. Trimming at V came to 2 bases and at J to 0 bases, leaving 9 bases not matched to a gene.

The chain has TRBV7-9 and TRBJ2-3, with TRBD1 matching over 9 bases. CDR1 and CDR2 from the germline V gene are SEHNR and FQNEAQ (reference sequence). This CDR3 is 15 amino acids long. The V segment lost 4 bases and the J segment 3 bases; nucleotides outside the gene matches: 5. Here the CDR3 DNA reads TGTGCCAGCAGCTCGGGACAGGGTGGAACAGATACGCAGTATTTT. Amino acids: CASSSGQGGTDTQYF.

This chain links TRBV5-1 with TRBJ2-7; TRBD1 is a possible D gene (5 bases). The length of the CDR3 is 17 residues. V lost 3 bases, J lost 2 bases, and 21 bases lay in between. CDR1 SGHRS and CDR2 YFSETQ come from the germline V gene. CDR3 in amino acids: CASSWWAPGSPTYEQYF. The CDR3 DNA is TGCGCCAGCAGCTGGTGGGCCCCAGGGTCCCCAACCTACGAGCAGTACTTC.

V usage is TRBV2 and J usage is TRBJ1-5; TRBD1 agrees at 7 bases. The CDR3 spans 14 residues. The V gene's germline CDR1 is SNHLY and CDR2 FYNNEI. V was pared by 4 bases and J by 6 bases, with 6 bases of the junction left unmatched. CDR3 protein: CASSGTGASQPQHF. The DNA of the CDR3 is TGTGCCAGCAGTGGAACAGGGGCGAGTCAGCCCCAGCATTTT.

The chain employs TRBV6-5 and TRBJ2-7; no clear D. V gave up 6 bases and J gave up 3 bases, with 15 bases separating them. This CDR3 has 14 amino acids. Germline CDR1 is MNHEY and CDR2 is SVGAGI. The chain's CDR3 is CASRRDKTDYEQYF. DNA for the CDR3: TGTGCCAGCAGAAGAGACAAGACGGACTACGAGCAGTACTTC.

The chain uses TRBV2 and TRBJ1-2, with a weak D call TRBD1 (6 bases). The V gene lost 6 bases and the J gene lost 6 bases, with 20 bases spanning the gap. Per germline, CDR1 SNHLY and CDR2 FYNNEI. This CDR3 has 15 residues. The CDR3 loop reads CASSPFAGTQNGYTF. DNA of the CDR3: TGTGCCAGCAGCCCCTTCGCCGGGACACAGAATGGCTACACCTTC.

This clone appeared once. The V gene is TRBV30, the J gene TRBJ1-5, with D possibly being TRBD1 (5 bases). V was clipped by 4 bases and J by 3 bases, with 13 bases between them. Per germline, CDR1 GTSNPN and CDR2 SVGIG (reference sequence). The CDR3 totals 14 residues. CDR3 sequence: CAWTSGGINQPQHF. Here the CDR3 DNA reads TGTGCCTGGACCTCGGGGGGGATCAATCAGCCCCAGCATTTT.

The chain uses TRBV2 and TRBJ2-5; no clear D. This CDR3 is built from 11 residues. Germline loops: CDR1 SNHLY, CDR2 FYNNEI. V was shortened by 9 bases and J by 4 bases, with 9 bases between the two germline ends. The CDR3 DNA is TGTGCCAGATCTCCCGGAGAGACCCAGTACTTC. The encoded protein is CARSPGETQYF.

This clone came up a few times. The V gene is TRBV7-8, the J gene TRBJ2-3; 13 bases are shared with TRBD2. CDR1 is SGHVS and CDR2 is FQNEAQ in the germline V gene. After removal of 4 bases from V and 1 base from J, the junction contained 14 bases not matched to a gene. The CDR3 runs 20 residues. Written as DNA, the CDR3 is TGTGCCAGCAGCTCTTTATGGGGGACTAGCGGGACCCTCGGCACAGATACGCAGTATTTT. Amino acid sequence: CASSSLWGTSGTLGTDTQYF.